This is a list of T cell receptor beta chains from one sample in a study of cytomegalovirus exposure and HLA in healthy donors. The table came from immunoSEQ multiplex PCR; TCRdb's copy has only in-frame clones and leaves some out. The sample table includes some 60,000 clones. The sequenced material came from PBMCs. The receptors originated from a man in his thirties or forties in good health and CMV-seropositive. The CDR3 runs from the conserved cysteine through the conserved F or W. The D gene is left open where the match is weak.

TRBV10-3,TRBJ2-7,TRBD2,TGTGCAGCATCGGGAGGTGCGGGAGGGAGCTCCTACGAGCAGTACTTC,CAASGGAGGSSYEQYF
TRBV15,TRBJ1-1,TRBD1,TGTGCCACCAGCAGAGGAATACAGGGGGGTAACACTGAAGCTTTCTTT,CATSRGIQGGNTEAFF
TRBV10-3,TRBJ2-7,-,TGTGCCATCAGCCGCGGACTGACCTACGAGCAGTACTTC,CAISRGLTYEQYF
TRBV5-4,TRBJ2-3,TRBD1,TGTGCCAGCAGCTTGGAGTGGTCAGGGGGCGCGACAGATACGCAGTATTTT,CASSLEWSGGATDTQYF
TRBV14,TRBJ2-1,TRBD1,TGTGCCAGCAGTTACGGGACAGGGGCGGCTGAGCAGTTCTTC,CASSYGTGAAEQFF
TRBV5-1,TRBJ1-2,TRBD1,TGCGCCAGCAGCACGGACAGGGTAGGGAATGGCTACACCTTC,CASSTDRVGNGYTF
TRBV7-9,TRBJ1-5,-,TGTGCCAGCAGCTCTGTAGGGGATCAGCCCCAGCATTTT,CASSSVGDQPQHF
TRBV9,TRBJ1-1,-,TGTGCCAGCAGCGTAGGGGGGGGGATGAACACTGAAGCTTTCTTT,CASSVGGGMNTEAFF
TRBV9,TRBJ2-3,TRBD2,TGTGCCAGCAGCGGAAGCGGGATAAGCACAGATACGCAGTATTTT,CASSGSGISTDTQYF
TRBV4-1,TRBJ2-1,TRBD2,TGCGCCAGCAGCGAACGACTAGCGGGAAACAATGAGCAGTTCTTC,CASSERLAGNNEQFF
TRBV30,TRBJ2-1,-,TGTGCCTGGAGTTTGTATTACAATGAGCAGTTCTTC,CAWSLYYNEQFF
TRBV6-5,TRBJ2-2,TRBD2,TGTGCCAGCAGTTACTCGATGGGGGGGGGTACCGGGGAGCTGTTTTTT,CASSYSMGGGTGELFF
TRBV4-2,TRBJ1-4,-,TGTGCCAGCAGCCAAGAGGGGGGGAGCACTAATGAAAAACTGTTTTTT,CASSQEGGSTNEKLFF
TRBV10-3,TRBJ2-5,-,TGTGCCATCAGTGAACAGATTGGGACCCAGTACTTC,CAISEQIGTQYF
TRBV30,TRBJ1-5,-,TGTGCCTGGAGTGTACCCAGGGTCAATCAGCCCCAGCATTTT,CAWSVPRVNQPQHF
TRBV13,TRBJ1-3,-,TGTGCCAGCAGCTTAGGCCGGGGGGGGTTCTCTGGAAACACCATATATTTT,CASSLGRGGFSGNTIYF
TRBV5-4,TRBJ1-4,-,TGTGCCAGCAGCAAGCAGGACGGGAAGGAAAAACTGTTTTTT,CASSKQDGKEKLFF
TRBV15,TRBJ2-7,-,TGTGCCACCAGCAGACCTGACATATGGGAGCAGTACTTC,CATSRPDIWEQYF
TRBV9,TRBJ1-3,TRBD1,TGTGCCAGCAGCGCCGGGACAGCGAGCTCTGGAAACAACATATATTTT,CASSAGTASSGNNIYF
TRBV6-1,TRBJ1-4,-,TGTGCCAGTCAGGGAACTAATGAAAAACTGTTTTTT,CASQGTNEKLFF
TRBV6-5,TRBJ1-1,-,TGTGCCAGCAATGCCCGGGGGACTGAAGCTTTCTTT,CASNARGTEAFF
TRBV11-2,TRBJ2-1,TRBD1,TGTGCCAGCAGCTCGAACTCCGGGACAGGGATTTTGGATGAGCAGTTCTTC,CASSSNSGTGILDEQFF
TRBV9,TRBJ2-1,TRBD2,TGTGCCAGCAGCGGGGGAGGGCCGCTAAACGACAATGAGCAGTTCTTC,CASSGGGPLNDNEQFF
TRBV4-2,TRBJ2-7,TRBD2,TGTGCCAGCAGCTACAGCGGGGGGGCGGGCGAGCAGTACTTC,CASSYSGGAGEQYF
TRBV18,TRBJ2-1,TRBD2,TGTGCCAGCTCACCACGGACTAGCGGTACCTCCTACAATGAGCAGTTCTTC,CASSPRTSGTSYNEQFF
TRBV18,TRBJ2-2,TRBD2,TGTGCCAGCTCACCACCGGGACTAATTGAAAAGAACACCGGGGAGCTGTTTTTT,CASSPPGLIEKNTGELFF
TRBV4-2,TRBJ2-1,-,TGTGCCAGCAGCCAAGGGGCCACTAGAGCACACAATGAGCAGTTCTTC,CASSQGATRAHNEQFF
TRBV9,TRBJ2-1,-,TGTGCCAGCAGCGGGTGGGGGCCAGACAATGAGCAGTTCTTC,CASSGWGPDNEQFF
TRBV4-1,TRBJ2-5,-,TGCGCCAGCAACGACTCGCCTAGTACGGGAGAGACCCAGTACTTC,CASNDSPSTGETQYF
TRBV9,TRBJ1-3,TRBD1,TGTGCCAGCAGCGTCAGACAGGGATCTGGAAACACCATATATTTT,CASSVRQGSGNTIYF
TRBV4-2,TRBJ1-2,TRBD1,TGTGCCAGCAGCCAAGACGTCCGGACAGGGTACGATGGCTACACCTTC,CASSQDVRTGYDGYTF
TRBV11-2,TRBJ2-7,TRBD2,TGTGCCAGCAGCTTAGTGTCCCAGCGGGGCACCTACGAGCAGTACTTC,CASSLVSQRGTYEQYF
TRBV25-1,TRBJ2-5,TRBD1,TGTGCCAGCAGTGAAAAAGACAGGGGAGGAGAGACCCAGTACTTC,CASSEKDRGGETQYF
TRBV9,TRBJ2-2,-,TGTGCCAGCAGCGTAGGGGCATCGAACACCGGGGAGCTGTTTTTT,CASSVGASNTGELFF
TRBV6-6,TRBJ2-7,TRBD1,TGTGCCAGCAGTCAGGGACAGACCTACGAGCAGTACTTC,CASSQGQTYEQYF
TRBV5-1,TRBJ2-1,TRBD2,TGCGCCAGCAGCTCCCAGCGGGAGACGGGTGAGCAGTTCTTC,CASSSQRETGEQFF
TRBV4-2,TRBJ2-1,-,TGTGCCAGCAGCCAAGACCCGAGCTCCTACAATGAGCAGTTCTTC,CASSQDPSSYNEQFF
TRBV19,TRBJ2-2,-,TGTGCCAGTAGTACTCGGACCGGGGAGCTGTTTTTT,CASSTRTGELFF
TRBV2,TRBJ1-1,-,TGTGCCAGCAGTGAGGGGAGAACCAACATGAACACTGAAGCTTTCTTT,CASSEGRTNMNTEAFF
TRBV6-5,TRBJ1-2,-,TGTGCCAGCAGTTACGAGAGTAACTATGGCTACACCTTC,CASSYESNYGYTF
TRBV30,TRBJ1-1,-,TGTGCCTGGAGGGCAGGGGCATGGAACACTGAAGCTTTCTTT,CAWRAGAWNTEAFF
TRBV5-4,TRBJ2-2,TRBD2,TGTGCCAGCAGCCCCCAGCGGGGGGGCGTCACCGGGGAGCTGTTTTTT,CASSPQRGGVTGELFF
TRBV7-9,TRBJ2-3,TRBD1,TGTGCCAGCAGCTTAGACAGGGGGCACACAGATACGCAGTATTTT,CASSLDRGHTDTQYF
TRBV7-9,TRBJ1-5,-,TGTGCCAGCAGCTTAGCGCGGGGATCTCAGCCCCAGCATTTT,CASSLARGSQPQHF
TRBV11-2,TRBJ1-1,-,TGTGCCAGCAGCTTAGCCCTGGCAGGGATGTCTGAAGCTTTCTTT,CASSLALAGMSEAFF
TRBV29-1,TRBJ1-2,TRBD1,TGCAGCGTTGAAGATCAGCGCAGGGGGCTTGGCTACACCTTC,CSVEDQRRGLGYTF
TRBV6-1,TRBJ2-1,-,TGTGCCAGCAGCCCCTTTACAGGGTGGCAGTTCTTC,CASSPFTGWQFF
TRBV5-1,TRBJ2-7,-,TGCGCCAGCAGCCAAGCTGGCCATTGGGACACCTACGAGCAGTACTTC,CASSQAGHWDTYEQYF
TRBV18,TRBJ1-2,-,TGTGCCAGCTCACCTATGGGACAAGCTAACTATGGCTACACCTTC,CASSPMGQANYGYTF
TRBV6-1,TRBJ1-1,-,TGTGCCAGCAGACGATCCGGGAGCCCCACTGAAGCTTTCTTT,CASRRSGSPTEAFF
TRBV6-5,TRBJ1-2,-,TGTGCCAGCAGTGAAGGAGGGGACAACTATGGCTACACCTTC,CASSEGGDNYGYTF